This T cell receptor beta chain was captured by sequencing in a study of T-cell reconstitution after alpha-beta-depleted transplantation in children. Study-wide findings and caveats: Several hundred expanded graft clones reportedly supplied alpha-beta T cells about two months after transplant. Surviving recipient cells, namely T cells and thymic progenitors, were the source of high day-60 TCRbeta diversity in some patients. When one year had passed after transplant, most T-cell counts and diversity came from newly produced T cells.

This clonotype showed up just once. Antigen specificity is unknown. Library preparation (for TCRbeta) was performed with unique molecular identifiers. TCRdb re-analysed the PCR reads in MiXCR, keeping a single row per CDR3 protein. This table holds over 45,000 distinct CDR3 sequences, around 9.2% found once. CDR1 is KGHSY, CDR2 FQNENV, per germline. This CDR3 comprises 15 residues. V gave up 2 bases and J gave up 9 bases; unmatched junction bases: 11. V is TRBV16 and J is TRBJ2-7; 9 positions agree with TRBD2. The material was PBMCs, mostly from graft donor cells, obtained 60 days after TCRalphabeta/CD19-depleted stem cell transplant. This receptor was obtained from a male patient between 2 and 15 years old who had a stem cell transplant for chronic granulomatous disease, so the T cells may come from the graft donor. CDR3 amino acids: CASSQLRASGEGQYF. The CDR3 region has the DNA TGTGCCAGCAGCCAACTTAGGGCTAGCGGGGAAGGGCAGTACTTC. The whole variable domain, filled in from reference TRBV16 and TRBJ2-7, reads GEEVAQTPKHLVRGEGQKAKLYCAPIKGHSYVFWYQQVLKNEFKFLISFQNENVFDETGMPKERFSAKCLPNSPCSLEIQATKLEDSAVYFCASSQLRASGEGQYFGPGTRLTVT.